The clone carrying this TCR beta chain was recorded a few times. The antigen is not known. The CDR3 consists of 16 residues. The junction had 4 bases not matched to a gene; V was cut back by 5 bases and J by 0 bases. The sample is drawn from a study of CD8 T cells in ankylosing spondylitis. Findings of the study overall: Before this, some motif variants had been reported in reactive arthritis synovial fluid and blood. For ankylosing spondylitis blood, a TCR beta motif of roughly 8 highly homologous variants appeared characteristic.

TCRdb fed the 5' RACE reads into MiXCR, producing one record per CDR3 protein. This sample has around 280,000 distinct CDR3 sequences, with roughly 20% found just once. This TCR derives from a male donor with ankylosing spondylitis or in good health (not recorded which). The chain is built from TRBV12-3 or TRBV12-4 and TRBJ2-6, with 7 bases that match TRBD1. Sequencing used blood, either unsorted or a sorted T cell fraction (not recorded which). The CDR3 sequence is CASSRGQASGANVLTF. The CDR3 nucleotides read TGTGCCAGCAGTCGAGGACAGGCCTCTGGGGCCAACGTCCTGACTTTC.